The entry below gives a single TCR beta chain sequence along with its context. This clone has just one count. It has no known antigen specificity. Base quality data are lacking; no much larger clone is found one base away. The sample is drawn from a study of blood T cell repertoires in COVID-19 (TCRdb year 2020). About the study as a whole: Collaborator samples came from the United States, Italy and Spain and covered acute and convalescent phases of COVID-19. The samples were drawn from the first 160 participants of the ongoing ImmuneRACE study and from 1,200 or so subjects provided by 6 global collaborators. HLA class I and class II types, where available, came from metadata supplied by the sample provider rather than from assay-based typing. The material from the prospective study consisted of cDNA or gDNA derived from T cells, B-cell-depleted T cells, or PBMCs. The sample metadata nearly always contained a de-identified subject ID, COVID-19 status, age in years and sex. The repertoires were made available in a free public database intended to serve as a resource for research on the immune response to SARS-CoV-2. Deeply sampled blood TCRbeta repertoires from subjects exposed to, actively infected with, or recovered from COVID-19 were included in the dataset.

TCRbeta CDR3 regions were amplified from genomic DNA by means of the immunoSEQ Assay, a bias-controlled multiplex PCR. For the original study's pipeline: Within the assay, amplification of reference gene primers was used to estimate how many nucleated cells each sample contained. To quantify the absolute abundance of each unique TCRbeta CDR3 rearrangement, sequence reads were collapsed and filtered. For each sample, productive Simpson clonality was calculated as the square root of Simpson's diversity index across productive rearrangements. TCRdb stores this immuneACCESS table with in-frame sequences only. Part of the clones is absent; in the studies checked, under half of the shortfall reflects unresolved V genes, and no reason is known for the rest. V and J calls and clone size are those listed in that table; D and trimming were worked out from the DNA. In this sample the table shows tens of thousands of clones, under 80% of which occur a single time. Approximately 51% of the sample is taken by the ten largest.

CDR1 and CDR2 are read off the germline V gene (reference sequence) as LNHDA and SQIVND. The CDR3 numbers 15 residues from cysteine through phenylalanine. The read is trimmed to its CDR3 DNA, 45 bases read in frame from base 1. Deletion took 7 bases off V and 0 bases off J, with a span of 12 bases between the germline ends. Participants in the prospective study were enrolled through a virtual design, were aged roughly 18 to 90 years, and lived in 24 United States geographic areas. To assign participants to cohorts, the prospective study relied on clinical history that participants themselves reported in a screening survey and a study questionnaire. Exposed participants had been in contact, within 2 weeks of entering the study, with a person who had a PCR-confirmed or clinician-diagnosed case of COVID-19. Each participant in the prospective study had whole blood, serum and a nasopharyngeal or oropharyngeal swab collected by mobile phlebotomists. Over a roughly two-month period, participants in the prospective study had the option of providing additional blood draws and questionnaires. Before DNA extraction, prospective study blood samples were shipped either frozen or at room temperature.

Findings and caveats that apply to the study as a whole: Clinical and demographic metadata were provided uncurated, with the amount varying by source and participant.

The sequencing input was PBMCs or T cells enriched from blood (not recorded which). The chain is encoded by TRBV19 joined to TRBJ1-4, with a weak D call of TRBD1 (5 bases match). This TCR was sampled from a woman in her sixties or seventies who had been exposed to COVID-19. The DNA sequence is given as TGTGCCAGTACCAGGACGGGGGCAACTAATGAAAAACTGTTTTTT. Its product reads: CASTRTGATNEKLFF.